Listed below are T cell receptor beta chains from one sample, sequenced in a study of cytomegalovirus exposure and HLA in healthy donors. Sequenced by immunoSEQ multiplex PCR; TCRdb stores in-frame clones only, minus some. Among roughly 120,000 clones listed, around 10% were seen once. Sequencing was carried out using PBMCs. These receptors originate from a man in his thirties or forties in good health and CMV-seronegative. Both conserved end residues are part of each CDR3. The D gene is left open where the match is weak. The size entry is marked missing in some rows and otherwise reads once, few, many or a size class.

cdr3_aa	cdr3_nt	v_call	j_call	d_call	clone_size
CASSYRTAYEQYF	TGTGCCAGCAGTTACCGCACAGCCTACGAGCAGTACTTC	TRBV6-5	TRBJ2-7	-	-
CASSLGQTAEQYF	TGTGCCAGCAGCTTAGGACAGACAGCCGAGCAGTACTTC	TRBV5-6	TRBJ2-7	-	few
CASSFPGRGVNNEQFF	TGTGCCAGCAGCTTCCCAGGCAGGGGGGTAAACAATGAGCAGTTCTTC	TRBV7-9	TRBJ2-1	-	few
CASSERTGGAQVNTEAFF	TGTGCCAGCTCAGAGAGGACAGGGGGTGCTCAGGTGAACACTGAAGCTTTCTTT	TRBV18	TRBJ1-1	TRBD1	-
CASSLGQPNTEAFF	TGTGCCAGCAGCTTAGGACAGCCGAACACTGAAGCTTTCTTT	TRBV5-6	TRBJ1-1	-	-
CASSLSPSGTLQETQYF	TGTGCCAGCAGCTTAAGTCCTAGCGGGACTCTCCAAGAGACCCAGTACTTC	TRBV7-9	TRBJ2-5	TRBD2	-
CASSQEGGTPGGLGYTF	TGTGCCAGCAGCCAAGAAGGGGGAACGCCAGGGGGTTTGGGCTACACCTTC	TRBV14	TRBJ1-2	TRBD1	-
CASSLSVRGNQPQHF	TGTGCCAGCAGTTTATCTGTCAGAGGAAATCAGCCCCAGCATTTT	TRBV28	TRBJ1-5	-	-
CASTRQGPEQPQHF	TGTGCCAGCACTCGACAGGGGCCGGAGCAGCCCCAGCATTTT	TRBV2	TRBJ1-5	TRBD1	few
CAISGTQGGTEAFF	TGTGCCATCAGTGGGACACAGGGTGGCACTGAAGCTTTCTTT	TRBV10-3	TRBJ1-1	-	-
CAWSVNSYNEQFF	TGTGCCTGGAGTGTAAACAGCTACAATGAGCAGTTCTTC	TRBV30	TRBJ2-1	-	-
CARQAAGTDTQYF	TGTGCCAGACAAGCCGCCGGCACAGATACGCAGTATTTT	TRBV30	TRBJ2-3	-	few
CASSFWQNTEAFF	TGTGCCAGCAGTTTCTGGCAGAACACTGAAGCTTTCTTT	TRBV27	TRBJ1-1	-	-
CASSPGRSGRPYEQYF	TGCGCCAGCAGCCCCGGACGTAGCGGTCGCCCCTACGAGCAGTACTTC	TRBV4-3	TRBJ2-7	-	few
CASSRQGPDTQYF	TGTGCCAGCAGTCGCCAGGGCCCAGATACGCAGTATTTT	TRBV2	TRBJ2-3	-	few
CASGGTRMSEKLFF	TGTGCCAGTGGGGGGACGAGGATGAGTGAAAAACTGTTTTTT	TRBV19	TRBJ1-4	-	-
CASSVGLASEQYF	TGCGCCAGCAGCGTGGGACTAGCTTCCGAGCAGTACTTC	TRBV10-1	TRBJ2-7	TRBD2	few
CAWSGGTGRQPQHF	TGTGCCTGGAGTGGTGGGACAGGGCGCCAGCCCCAGCATTTT	TRBV30	TRBJ1-5	TRBD1	few
CASRYRDSNSPLHF	TGTGCCAGCAGGTACCGGGACAGTAATTCACCCCTCCACTTT	TRBV2	TRBJ1-6	TRBD1	few
CASSLDGTSNRGSPLHF	TGTGCCAGCAGCTTGGACGGGACATCCAACCGGGGATCACCCCTCCACTTT	TRBV5-4	TRBJ1-6	-	-
CASRRQGISQPQHF	TGTGCCAGTAGAAGACAGGGAATTAGCCAGCCCCAGCATTTT	TRBV19	TRBJ1-5	TRBD1	-
CASSGDRYTDTQYF	TGTGCCAGTAGTGGGGACAGGTACACAGATACGCAGTATTTT	TRBV19	TRBJ2-3	TRBD1	few